This record looks at one T cell receptor (beta chain) sequence and its context. Samples of blood were obtained at baseline, on cycle 4 day 1, and on cycle 7 day 1. Here immunoSEQ multiplex PCR was the method, and the copy in TCRdb shows in-frame clones only, minus some. There are 60,000 to 70,000 clones in the sample; about nine tenths occur only once, and under 3.5% lies in the top ten. This specimen belongs to a study of OX40 agonist ivuxolimab in advanced cancers. Germline CDR1 reads LNHDA; CDR2 reads SQIVND (reference sequence). Trimming took off 1 base at V and 5 bases at J, with 14 bases between the two ends. The CDR3 contains 15 residues.

The specimen comprised CD4+ or CD8+ T cells sorted from blood, sampled in a trial of the OX40 agonist ivuxolimab. This chain links TRBV19 with TRBJ2-5; D unresolved. The source of this sequence is an adult with an advanced solid tumor such as melanoma, head and neck, liver or kidney cancer. The CDR3 bases are TGTGCCAGTAGTATAGGTGCCACCCCGTTGGAGACCCAGTACTTC. This sequence encodes CASSIGATPLETQYF.